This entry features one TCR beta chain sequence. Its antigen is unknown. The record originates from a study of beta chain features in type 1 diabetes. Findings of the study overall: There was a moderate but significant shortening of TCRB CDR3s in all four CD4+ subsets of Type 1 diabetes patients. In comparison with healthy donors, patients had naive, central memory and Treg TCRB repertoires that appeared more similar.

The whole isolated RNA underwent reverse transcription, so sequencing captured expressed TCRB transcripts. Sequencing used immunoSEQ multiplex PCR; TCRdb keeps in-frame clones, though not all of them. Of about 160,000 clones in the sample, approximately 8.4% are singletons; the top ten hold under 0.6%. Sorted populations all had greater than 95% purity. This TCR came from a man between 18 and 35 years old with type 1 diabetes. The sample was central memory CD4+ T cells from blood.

CDR3 sequence reads: CASSPIGGGTDTQYF. The CDR3 nucleotides read TGTGCCAGCAGCCCCATTGGAGGGGGCACAGATACGCAGTATTTT. The chain couples TRBV14 to TRBJ2-3; perhaps TRBD2 as D (6 bases). Per germline, CDR1 SGHDN and CDR2 FVKESK. The CDR3 is made up of 15 amino acids. Deletions cut 4 bases from V and 1 base from J, with 12 bases between.